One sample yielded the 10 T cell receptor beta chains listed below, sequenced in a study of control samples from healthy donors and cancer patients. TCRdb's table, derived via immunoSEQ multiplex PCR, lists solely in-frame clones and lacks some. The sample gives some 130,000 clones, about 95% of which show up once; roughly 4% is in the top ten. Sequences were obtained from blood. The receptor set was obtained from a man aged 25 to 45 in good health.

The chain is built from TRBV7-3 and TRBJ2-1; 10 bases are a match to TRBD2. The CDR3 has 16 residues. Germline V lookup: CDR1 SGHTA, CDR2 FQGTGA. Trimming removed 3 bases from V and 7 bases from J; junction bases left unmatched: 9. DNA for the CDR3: TGTGCCAGCAGCTTGAGCGGGGGGGCTGGCCTTAATGAGCAGTTCTTC. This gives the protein CASSLSGGAGLNEQFF.

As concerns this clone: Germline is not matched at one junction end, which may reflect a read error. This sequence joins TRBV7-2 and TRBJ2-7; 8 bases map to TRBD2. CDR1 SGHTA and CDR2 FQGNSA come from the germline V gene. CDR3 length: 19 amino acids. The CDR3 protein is CASSLVVSGGRFPSNEQYF. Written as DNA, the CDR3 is TGTGCCAGCAGCTTAGTTGTATCGGGGGGGCGGTTCCCCTCCAACGAGCAGTACTTC.

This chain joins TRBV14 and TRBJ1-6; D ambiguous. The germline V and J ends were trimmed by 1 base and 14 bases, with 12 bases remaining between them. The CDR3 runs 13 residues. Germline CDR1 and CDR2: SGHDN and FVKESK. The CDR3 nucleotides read TGTGCCAGCAGCCAAGCTTTACGGTCGGCCCTCCACTTT. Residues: CASSQALRSALHF. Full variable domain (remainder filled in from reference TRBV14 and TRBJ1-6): EAGVTQFPSHSVIEKGQTVTLRCDPISGHDNLYWYRRVMGKEIKFLLHFVKESKQDESGMPNNRFLAERTGGTYSTLKVQPAELEDSGVYFCASSQALRSALHFGNGTRLTVT.

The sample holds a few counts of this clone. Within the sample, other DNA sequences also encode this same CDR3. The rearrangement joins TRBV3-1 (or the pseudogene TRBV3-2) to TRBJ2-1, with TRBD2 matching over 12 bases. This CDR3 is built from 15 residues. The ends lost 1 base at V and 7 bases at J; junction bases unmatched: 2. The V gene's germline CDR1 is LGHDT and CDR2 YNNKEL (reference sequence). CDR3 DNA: TGTGCCAGCAGCCAAGGGCTAGCGGGGGGGAATGAGCAGTTCTTC. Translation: CASSQGLAGGNEQFF.

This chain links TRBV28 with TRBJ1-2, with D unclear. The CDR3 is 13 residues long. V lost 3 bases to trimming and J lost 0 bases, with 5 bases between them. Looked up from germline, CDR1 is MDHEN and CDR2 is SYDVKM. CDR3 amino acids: CASSLQTNYGYTF. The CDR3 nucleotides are TGTGCCAGCAGTTTGCAGACTAACTATGGCTACACCTTC.

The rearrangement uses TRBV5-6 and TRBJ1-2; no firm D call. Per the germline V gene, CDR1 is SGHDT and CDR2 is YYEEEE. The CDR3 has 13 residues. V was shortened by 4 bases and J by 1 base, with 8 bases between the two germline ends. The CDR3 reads CASSRAVNYGYTF. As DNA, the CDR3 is TGTGCCAGCAGCCGGGCGGTTAACTATGGCTACACCTTC.

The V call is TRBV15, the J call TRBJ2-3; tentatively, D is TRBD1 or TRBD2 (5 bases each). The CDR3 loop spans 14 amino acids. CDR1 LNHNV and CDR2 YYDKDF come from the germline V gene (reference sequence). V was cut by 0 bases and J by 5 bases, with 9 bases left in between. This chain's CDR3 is CATSRESRGDTQYF. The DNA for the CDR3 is TGTGCCACCAGCAGAGAATCGAGGGGAGATACGCAGTATTTT.

The CDR3 nucleotides are TGTGCCAGCAGCATCCCCAGGGGGCGCGAGAATGGCTACACCTTC. Its translation: CASSIPRGRENGYTF. The gene calls are TRBV7-2 and TRBJ1-2; 8 bases line up with TRBD1. The germline gives CDR1 SGHTA, CDR2 FQGNSA. The V segment lost 5 bases and the J segment 6 bases; nucleotides outside the gene matches: 11. The CDR3 contains 15 residues.

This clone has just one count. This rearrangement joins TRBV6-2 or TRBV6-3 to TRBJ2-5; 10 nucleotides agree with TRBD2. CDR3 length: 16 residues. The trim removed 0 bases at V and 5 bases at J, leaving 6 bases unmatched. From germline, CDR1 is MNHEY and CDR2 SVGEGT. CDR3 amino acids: CASSYSVAGGRETQYF. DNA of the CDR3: TGTGCCAGCAGTTACTCGGTAGCGGGGGGACGGGAGACCCAGTACTTC.

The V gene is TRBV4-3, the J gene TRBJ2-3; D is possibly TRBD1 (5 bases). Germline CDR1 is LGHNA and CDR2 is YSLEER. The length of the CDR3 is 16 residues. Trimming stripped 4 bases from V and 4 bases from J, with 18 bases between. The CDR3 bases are TGCGCCAGCAGCCTAGGGGTTGCCGCCATGGCAGATACGCAGTATTTT. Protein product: CASSLGVAAMADTQYF.